This TCR beta chain was observed in a study of blood T cell repertoires in COVID-19. Study as a whole: Spain, Italy and the United States supplied samples that represented acute and convalescent COVID-19.

There are 16 residues in the CDR3. CDR1 is LNHDA and CDR2 is SQIVND in the germline V gene (reference sequence). V was clipped by 0 bases and J by 0 bases, with 12 bases between them. Assay used: immunoSEQ multiplex PCR; TCRdb lists only in-frame clones, some missing. The sample has approximately 85,000 clones, less than 95% seen once. This TCR was recovered from a woman aged 50 to 60 in a cohort sampled during active COVID-19. This chain connects TRBV19 to TRBJ2-7; D gene ambiguous. The sequenced sample was peripheral blood. The DNA for the CDR3 is TGTGCCAGTAGTATAGAATTTGCCACTTTCTCCTACGAGCAGTACTTC. Amino acid sequence: CASSIEFATFSYEQYF.